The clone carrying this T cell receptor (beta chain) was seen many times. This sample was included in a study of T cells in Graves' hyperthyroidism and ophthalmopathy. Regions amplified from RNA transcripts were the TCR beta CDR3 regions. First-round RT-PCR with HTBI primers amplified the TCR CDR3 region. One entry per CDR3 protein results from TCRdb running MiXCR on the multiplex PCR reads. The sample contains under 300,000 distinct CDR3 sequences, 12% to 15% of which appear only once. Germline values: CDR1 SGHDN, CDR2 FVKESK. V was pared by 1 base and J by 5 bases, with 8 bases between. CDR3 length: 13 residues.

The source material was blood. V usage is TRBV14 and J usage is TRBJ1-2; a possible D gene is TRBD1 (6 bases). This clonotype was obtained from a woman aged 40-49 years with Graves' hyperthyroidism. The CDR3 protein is CASSQGDTYGYTF. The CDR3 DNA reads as TGTGCCAGCAGCCAAGGGGACACTTATGGCTACACCTTC. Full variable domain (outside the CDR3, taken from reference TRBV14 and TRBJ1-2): EAGVTQFPSHSVIEKGQTVTLRCDPISGHDNLYWYRRVMGKEIKFLLHFVKESKQDESGMPNNRFLAERTGGTYSTLKVQPAELEDSGVYFCASSQGDTYGYTFGSGTRLTVV.